This T cell receptor beta chain was identified in a study of identical twins. Of note for this clonotype: Its antigen is still unknown.

A single record per CDR3 protein comes from TCRdb applying MiXCR to the 5' RACE reads. The repertoire includes approximately 630,000 distinct CDR3 sequences, roughly 7.2% of them detected once, and around 1.6% sits in the top ten. General observations from the study: Within beta out-of-frame sequences, the excess sharing observed between twins was weaker. Modelling underestimated the level of out-of-frame TCR alpha sharing observed in monozygotic twins.

This same sample was also taken into another study, of yellow fever vaccine responses in identical twins. This second study notes: Convergence reportedly seemed to mark part of the twins' vaccine T cell response, with personalization marking the rest.

The sequenced sample was PBMCs. The source is a woman aged 18-30 years in good health.

CDR3 DNA sequence: TGTGCCAGCTCACCCAAGACAGGAAACTATGGCTACACCTTC. This gives the protein CASSPKTGNYGYTF. The genes are TRBV18 and TRBJ1-2; D may be TRBD1 (6 bases). V lost 3 bases to trimming and J lost 2 bases, with 10 bases between them. This CDR3 region has 14 residues. Germline CDR1 and CDR2: KGHSH and LQKENI.